The 15 T cell receptor beta chains below all came from one sample that was sequenced in a study of cytomegalovirus exposure and HLA in healthy donors (dated 2017 in TCRdb). The library was made by the immunoSEQ multiplex PCR assay. A mixture of 60 forward primers for TCR Vbeta segments and 13 reverse primers for TCR Jbeta segments was used in the multiplex PCR. TCRdb carries this immuneACCESS record with in-frame sequences only. Its versions omit some clonotypes, under half of them owing to an unresolved V gene in the studies checked, with the rest unexplained. The sample includes about 190,000 clones, with about four fifths observed a single time. Together, the top ten hold 1.5% to 2% of the sample. The sequencing sample was made of PBMCs. These receptors were collected from a woman aged 18-29 years in good health and CMV-seronegative.

A word on this clone: The junction and the germline gene differ at one end; a read error may be behind it. The J gene is TRBJ2-6, the V gene TRBV7-9, with TRBD1 matching 9 bases. The germline CDR1 and CDR2 sequences are SEHNR and FQNEAQ (reference sequence). The CDR3 is made up of 16 amino acids. CDR3 region: CSSSSDRGNGANVLTF. In DNA form, the CDR3 reads TGTTCCAGCAGCTCGGACAGGGGAAATGGGGCCAACGTCCTGACTTTC.

CDR3 DNA: TGTGCCAGCAGTCCCGGGACTACGAACACCGGGGAGCTGTTTTTT. Its translation: CASSPGTTNTGELFF. The chain links TRBV2 to TRBJ2-2; 7 positions match TRBD2. V gave up 5 bases and J gave up 0 bases; unmatched junction bases: 3. From germline, CDR1 is SNHLY and CDR2 FYNNEI. This CDR3 is 15 amino acids long.

This sequence joins TRBV29-1 and TRBJ2-1; 11 bases line up with TRBD2. The germline CDR1 and CDR2 sequences are SQVTM and ANQGSEA. The CDR3 length is 14 residues. Trimming took 1 base from V and 6 from J; bases not matched to a gene: 2. CDR3 nucleotide sequence: TGCAGCGTTGAAGGTACTAGCGGGAGCAATGAGCAGTTCTTC. As protein: CSVEGTSGSNEQFF.

The V and J genes are TRBV19 and TRBJ1-2; 7 bases fit TRBD1. CDR1 LNHDA and CDR2 SQIVND come from the germline V gene (reference sequence). This CDR3 contains 13 residues. With 5 bases clipped from V and 9 bases from J, the junction kept 9 bases outside the gene matches. CDR3 in DNA: TGTGCCAGTAGTGGGGACGTGGACAGGAGCTACACCTTC. It translates to CASSGDVDRSYTF.

The table lists this clone with a count of one. V and J are TRBV11-3 and TRBJ2-7; possibly TRBD1 for D (6 bases). Germline V gene lookup returns CDR1 SGHNT and CDR2 YENEEA. CDR3 length: 16 amino acids. Trimming removed 1 base at V and 2 bases at J, with 15 bases between. CDR3 DNA sequence: TGTGCCAGCAGCTTAGGTCCAGGGGATAGGCCCTACGAGCAGTACGTC. Protein sequence: CASSLGPGDRPYEQYV.

The chain couples TRBV7-9 to TRBJ1-2, with 11 bases aligning to TRBD1. The CDR3 loop spans 15 amino acids. J lost 3 bases, V lost 5 bases, and 5 bases had no gene match. Germline CDR1 reads SEHNR; CDR2 reads FQNEAQ (reference sequence). CDR3 loop: CASSTGTGGHYGYTF. In DNA form, the CDR3 reads TGTGCCAGCAGCACCGGGACAGGGGGACACTATGGCTACACCTTC.

CDR3 protein: CASSLSISRSYNEQFF. The CDR3 DNA is TGTGCCAGCAGTTTATCGATTTCTAGGTCCTACAATGAGCAGTTCTTC. This chain links TRBV27 with TRBJ2-1; no firm D call. Trimming cost V 0 bases and J 1 base, with 10 bases left between them. CDR1 and CDR2 (germline): MNHEY, SMNVEV (reference sequence). This CDR3 region has 16 residues.

The rearrangement uses TRBV30 and TRBJ2-3, with TRBD2 matching 10 bases. The CDR3 sequence is 17 residues long. With V trimmed by 5 bases and J by 5 bases, 16 bases remained unmatched. CDR1 is GTSNPN and CDR2 is SVGIG in the germline V gene (reference sequence). The CDR3 is CAWVPGLAANLGDTQYF. Here the CDR3 DNA reads TGTGCCTGGGTCCCCGGACTAGCGGCCAATTTGGGAGATACGCAGTATTTT.

The chain recombines TRBV29-1 with TRBJ2-1, with 8 bases aligning to TRBD2. CDR3 length: 14 amino acids. Germline loops: CDR1 SQVTM, CDR2 ANQGSEA. Germline trimming cut 4 bases from V and 15 bases from J; bases unmatched to any gene: 17. CDR3 DNA: TGCAGCGTTGGAGCGGGAGACGAGGCCGACAAATGGTTCTTC. This gives the protein CSVGAGDEADKWFF.

J is TRBJ1-6 and V is TRBV10-2; the D is unclear. The CDR3 totals 13 residues. Trimming removed 4 bases from V and 7 bases from J, with 8 bases in between. Germline values: CDR1 WSHSY, CDR2 SAAADI. CDR3 sequence reads: CASSGQNNSPLHF. The CDR3 nucleotides read TGCGCCAGCAGTGGTCAGAACAATTCACCCCTCCACTTT.

The chain uses TRBV28 and TRBJ2-5; 12 bases are a match to TRBD1. Germline V gives CDR1 MDHEN, CDR2 SYDVKM. With 5 bases clipped from V and 4 bases from J, the junction kept 8 bases outside the gene matches. CDR3 length: 16 amino acids. The CDR3 DNA reads as TGTGCCAGCAGTCCGGGACAGGGGGCGTTTGGAGAGACCCAGTACTTC. Protein: CASSPGQGAFGETQYF.

This clone was counted a few times. The genes are TRBV4-3 and TRBJ1-2; no reliable D call. Germline CDR1 is LGHNA and CDR2 is YSLEER. CDR3 size: 14 residues. Trimming took off 4 bases at V and 4 bases at J, with 13 bases between the two ends. The CDR3 DNA reads TGCGCCAGCAGCCCCTCGGGGATTCGCTATGGCTACACCTTC. Amino acid sequence: CASSPSGIRYGYTF.

The chain employs TRBV28 and TRBJ1-1; the D gene is possibly TRBD1 (6 bases). Germline values: CDR1 MDHEN, CDR2 SYDVKM. V lost 5 bases and J 6 bases, leaving 19 bases between the germline ends. The CDR3 has 15 residues. CDR3 loop: CASSPRQDLGSEAFF. The CDR3 nucleotides are TGTGCCAGCAGTCCAAGACAGGACTTGGGCTCTGAAGCTTTCTTT. The full variable domain, with the rest looked up from reference TRBV28 and TRBJ1-1, is DVKVTQSSRYLVKRTGEKVFLECVQDMDHENMFWYRQDPGLGLRLIYFSYDVKMKEKGDIPEGYSVSREKKERFSLILESASTNQTSMYLCASSPRQDLGSEAFFGQGTRLTVV.

The table lists this clone with a few counts. The V and J genes are TRBV13 and TRBJ1-4; 9 nucleotides line up with TRBD1. V lost 4 bases to trimming and J lost 8 bases; unmatched junction nucleotides: 20. CDR3 length equals 19 residues. Looked up from germline, CDR1 is PRHDT and CDR2 is FYEKMQ (reference sequence). CDR3 sequence (DNA): TGTGCCAGCAGCTCCACAGCGGGGACAGGGACCTCGTGGGAAGAAAAACTGTTTTTT. The encoded protein is CASSSTAGTGTSWEEKLFF. Full variable domain (outside the CDR3, taken from reference TRBV13 and TRBJ1-4): AAGVIQSPRHLIKEKRETATLKCYPIPRHDTVYWYQQGPGQDPQFLISFYEKMQSDKGSIPDRFSAQQFSDYHSELNMSSLELGDSALYFCASSSTAGTGTSWEEKLFFGSGTQLSVL.

This rearrangement joins TRBV15 to TRBJ1-1, with D unclear. Germline-derived CDR1 and CDR2 are LNHNV and YYDKDF (reference sequence). This CDR3 spans 13 amino acids. The V gene lost 6 bases and the J gene lost 1 base, with 9 bases spanning the gap. The CDR3 nucleotides are TGTGCCACCAGGGCGGGTGGGAACACTGAAGCTTTCTTT. This encodes CATRAGGNTEAFF.